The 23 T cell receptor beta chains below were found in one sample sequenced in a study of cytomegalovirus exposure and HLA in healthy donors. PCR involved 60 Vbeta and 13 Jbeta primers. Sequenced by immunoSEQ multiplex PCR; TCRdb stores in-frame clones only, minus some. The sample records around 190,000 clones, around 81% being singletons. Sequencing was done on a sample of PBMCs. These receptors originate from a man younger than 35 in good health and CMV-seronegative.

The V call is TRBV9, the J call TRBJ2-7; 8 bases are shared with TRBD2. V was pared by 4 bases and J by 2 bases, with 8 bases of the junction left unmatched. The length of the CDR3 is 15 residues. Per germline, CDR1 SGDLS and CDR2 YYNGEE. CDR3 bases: TGTGCCAGCAGCCCGTTCGGGAGGGGTCCCTACGAGCAGTACTTC. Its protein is CASSPFGRGPYEQYF.

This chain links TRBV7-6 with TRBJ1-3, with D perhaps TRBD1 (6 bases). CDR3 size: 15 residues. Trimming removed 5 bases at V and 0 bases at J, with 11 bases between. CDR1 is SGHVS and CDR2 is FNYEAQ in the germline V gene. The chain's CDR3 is CASSRTGNSGNTIYF. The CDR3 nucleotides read TGTGCCAGCAGCCGTACAGGGAACTCTGGAAACACCATATATTTT.

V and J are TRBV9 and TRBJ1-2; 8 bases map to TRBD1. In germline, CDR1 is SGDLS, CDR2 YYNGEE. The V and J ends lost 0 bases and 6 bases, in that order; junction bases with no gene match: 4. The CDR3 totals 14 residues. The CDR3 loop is CASSVVQGAHGYTF. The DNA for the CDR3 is TGTGCCAGCAGCGTAGTCCAGGGGGCGCATGGCTACACCTTC.

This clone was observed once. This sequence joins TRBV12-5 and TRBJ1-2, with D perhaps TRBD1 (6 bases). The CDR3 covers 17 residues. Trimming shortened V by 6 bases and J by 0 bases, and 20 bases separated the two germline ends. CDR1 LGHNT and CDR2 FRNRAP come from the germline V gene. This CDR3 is CASGQSPDRLTNYGYTF. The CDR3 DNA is TGTGCTAGTGGCCAATCGCCCGACAGGCTGACTAACTATGGCTACACCTTC.

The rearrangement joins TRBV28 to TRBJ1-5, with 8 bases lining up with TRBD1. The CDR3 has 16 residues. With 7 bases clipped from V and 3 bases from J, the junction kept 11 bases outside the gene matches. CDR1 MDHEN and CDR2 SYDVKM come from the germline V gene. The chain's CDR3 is CASTPFKTGDNQPQHF. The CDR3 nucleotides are TGTGCCAGCACCCCTTTTAAGACAGGGGACAATCAGCCCCAGCATTTT.

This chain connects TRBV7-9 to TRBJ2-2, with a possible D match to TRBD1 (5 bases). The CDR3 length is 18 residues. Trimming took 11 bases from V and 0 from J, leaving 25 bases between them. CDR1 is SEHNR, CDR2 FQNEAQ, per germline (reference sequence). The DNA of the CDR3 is TGTGCCTGCTCTCCCCTGAAGGACACTTACGCGAACACCGGGGAGCTGTTTTTT. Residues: CACSPLKDTYANTGELFF.

The CDR3 DNA is TGTGCCACCAGCAGTATCCGTGGGGGGGGAGCTTTCTTT. It specifies CATSSIRGGGAFF. The chain links TRBV15 to TRBJ1-1, with D tentatively TRBD1 (5 bases). V was cut by 3 bases and J by 10 bases, with 15 bases left in between. The germline V gene has CDR1 LNHNV and CDR2 YYDKDF (reference sequence). The CDR3 contains 13 residues.

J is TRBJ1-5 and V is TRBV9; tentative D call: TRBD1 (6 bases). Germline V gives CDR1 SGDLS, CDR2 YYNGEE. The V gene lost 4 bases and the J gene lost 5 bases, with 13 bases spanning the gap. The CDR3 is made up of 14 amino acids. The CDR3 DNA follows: TGTGCCAGCAGCCCCGGGGGGGCCCATCAGCCCCAGCATTTT. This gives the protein CASSPGGAHQPQHF. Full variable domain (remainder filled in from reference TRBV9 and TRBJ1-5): DSGVTQTPKHLITATGQRVTLRCSPRSGDLSVYWYQQSLDQGLQFLIQYYNGEERAKGNILERFSAQQFPDLHSELNLSSLELGDSALYFCASSPGGAHQPQHFGDGTRLSIL.

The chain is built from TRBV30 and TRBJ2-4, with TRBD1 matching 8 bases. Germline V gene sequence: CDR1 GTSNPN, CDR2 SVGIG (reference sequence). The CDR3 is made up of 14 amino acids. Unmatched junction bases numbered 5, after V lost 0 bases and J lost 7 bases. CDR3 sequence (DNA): TGTGCCTGGAGTGTAGGACAGGGAGATAACATTCAGTACTTC. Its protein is CAWSVGQGDNIQYF.

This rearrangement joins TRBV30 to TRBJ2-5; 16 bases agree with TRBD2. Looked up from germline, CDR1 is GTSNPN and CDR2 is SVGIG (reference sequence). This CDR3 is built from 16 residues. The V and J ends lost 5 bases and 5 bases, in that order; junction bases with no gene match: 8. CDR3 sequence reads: CAWGGLAGGPGETQYF. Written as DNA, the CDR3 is TGTGCCTGGGGGGGACTAGCGGGAGGGCCGGGGGAGACCCAGTACTTC.

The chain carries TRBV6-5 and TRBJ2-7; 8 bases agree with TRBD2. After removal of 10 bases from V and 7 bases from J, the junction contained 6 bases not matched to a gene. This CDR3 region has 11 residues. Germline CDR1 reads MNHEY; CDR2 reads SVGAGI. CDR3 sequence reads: CATGRGGEQYF. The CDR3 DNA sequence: TGTGCCACCGGGAGGGGGGGGGAGCAGTACTTC.

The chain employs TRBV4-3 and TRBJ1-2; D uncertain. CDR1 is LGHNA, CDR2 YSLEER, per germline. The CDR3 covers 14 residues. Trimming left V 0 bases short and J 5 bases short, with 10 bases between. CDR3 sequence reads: CASSQDITQYGYTF. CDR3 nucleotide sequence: TGCGCCAGCAGCCAAGATATTACCCAGTATGGCTACACCTTC.

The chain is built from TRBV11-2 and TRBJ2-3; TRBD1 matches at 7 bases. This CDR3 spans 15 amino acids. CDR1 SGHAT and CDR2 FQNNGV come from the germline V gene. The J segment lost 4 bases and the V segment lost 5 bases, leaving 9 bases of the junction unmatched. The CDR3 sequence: CASSPGGLRPDTQYF. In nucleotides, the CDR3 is TGTGCCAGCAGCCCAGGGGGTTTGAGGCCAGATACGCAGTATTTT. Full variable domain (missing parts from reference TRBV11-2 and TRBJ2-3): EAGVAQSPRYKIIEKRQSVAFWCNPISGHATLYWYQQILGQGPKLLIQFQNNGVVDDSQLPKDRFSAERLKGVDSTLKIQPAKLEDSAVYLCASSPGGLRPDTQYFGPGTRLTVL.

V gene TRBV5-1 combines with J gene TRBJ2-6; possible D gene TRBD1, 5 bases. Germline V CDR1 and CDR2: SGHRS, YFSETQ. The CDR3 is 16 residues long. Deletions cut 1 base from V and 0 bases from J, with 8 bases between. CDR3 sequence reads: CASSLPQGSGANVLTF. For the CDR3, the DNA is TGCGCCAGCAGCTTGCCCCAGGGCTCTGGGGCCAACGTCCTGACTTTC.

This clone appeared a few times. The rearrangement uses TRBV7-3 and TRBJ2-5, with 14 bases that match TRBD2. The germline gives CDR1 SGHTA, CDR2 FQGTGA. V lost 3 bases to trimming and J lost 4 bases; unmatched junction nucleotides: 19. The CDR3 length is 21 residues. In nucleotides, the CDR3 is TGTGCCAGCAGCTTCATACTCCCCTTATATCCGGGACTAGCGGGAGCAGAGACCCAGTACTTC. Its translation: CASSFILPLYPGLAGAETQYF.

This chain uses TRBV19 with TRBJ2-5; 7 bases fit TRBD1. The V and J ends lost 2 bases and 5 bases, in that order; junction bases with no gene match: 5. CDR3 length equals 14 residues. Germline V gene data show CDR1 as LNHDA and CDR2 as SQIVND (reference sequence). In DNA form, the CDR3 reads TGTGCCAGTAGTATAACAGGGGTCCGGGAGACCCAGTACTTC. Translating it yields CASSITGVRETQYF.

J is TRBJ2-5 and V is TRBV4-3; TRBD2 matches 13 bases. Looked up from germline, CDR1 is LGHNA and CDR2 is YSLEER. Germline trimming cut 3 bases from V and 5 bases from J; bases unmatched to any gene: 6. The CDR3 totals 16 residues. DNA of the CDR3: TGCGCCAGCAGCCAGGGACTAGCGGGAATTATGGAGACCCAGTACTTC. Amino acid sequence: CASSQGLAGIMETQYF.

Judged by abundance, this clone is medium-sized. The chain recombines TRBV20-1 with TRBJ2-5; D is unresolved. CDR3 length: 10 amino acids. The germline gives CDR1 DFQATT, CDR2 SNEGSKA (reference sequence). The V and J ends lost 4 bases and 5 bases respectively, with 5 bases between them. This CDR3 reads CSAISETQYF. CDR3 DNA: TGCAGTGCTATAAGCGAGACCCAGTACTTC.

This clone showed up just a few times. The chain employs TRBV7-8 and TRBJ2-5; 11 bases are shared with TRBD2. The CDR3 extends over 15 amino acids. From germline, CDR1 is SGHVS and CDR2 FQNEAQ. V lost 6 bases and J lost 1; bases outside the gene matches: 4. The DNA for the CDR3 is TGTGCCAGCAGGACTAGCGGGACGCTCCAAGAGACCCAGTACTTC. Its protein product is CASRTSGTLQETQYF.

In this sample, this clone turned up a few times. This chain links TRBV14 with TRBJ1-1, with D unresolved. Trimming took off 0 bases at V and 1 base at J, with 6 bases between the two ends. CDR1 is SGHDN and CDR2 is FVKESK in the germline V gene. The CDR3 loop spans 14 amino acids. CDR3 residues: CASSQEVRNTEAFF. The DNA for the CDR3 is TGTGCCAGCAGCCAAGAGGTGAGGAACACTGAAGCTTTCTTT.

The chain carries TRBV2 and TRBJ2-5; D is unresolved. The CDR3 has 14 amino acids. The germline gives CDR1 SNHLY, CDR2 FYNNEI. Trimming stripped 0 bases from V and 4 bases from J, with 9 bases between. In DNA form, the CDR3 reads TGTGCCAGCAGTGAAGCAGACTCCCGAGAGACCCAGTACTTC. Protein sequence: CASSEADSRETQYF.

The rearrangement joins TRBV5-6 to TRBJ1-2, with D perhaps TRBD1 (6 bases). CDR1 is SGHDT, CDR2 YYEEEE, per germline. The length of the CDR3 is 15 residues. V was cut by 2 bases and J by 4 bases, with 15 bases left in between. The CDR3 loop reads CASSFMGGGSYGYTF. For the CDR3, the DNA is TGTGCCAGCAGCTTCATGGGAGGGGGTAGCTATGGCTACACCTTC.

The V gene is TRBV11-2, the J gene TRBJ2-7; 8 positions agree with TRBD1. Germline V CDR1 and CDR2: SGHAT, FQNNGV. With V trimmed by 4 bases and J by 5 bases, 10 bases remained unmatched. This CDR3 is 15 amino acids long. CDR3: CASSSRQGITHEQYF. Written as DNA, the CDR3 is TGTGCCAGCAGCTCCCGACAGGGGATAACCCACGAGCAGTACTTC.